A single sample gave rise to the 10 T cell receptor beta chains below, sequenced in a study of blood T cell repertoires in COVID-19. Generated by immunoSEQ multiplex PCR, the TCRdb table keeps only in-frame clones and is missing some. The sample shows approximately 130,000 clones, 75% to 90% of them seen only once. The sample was peripheral blood. The receptor set was obtained from a woman in her forties or fifties who had recovered from COVID-19.

The chain couples TRBV5-1 to TRBJ1-1; 7 positions match TRBD1. This CDR3 has 16 amino acids. Germline lookup yields CDR1 SGHRS and CDR2 YFSETQ. V lost 4 bases, J lost 1 base, and 10 bases stayed unmatched. CDR3 in DNA: TGCGCCAGCAGCAAAATTCCCCAGGGGGGGAACACTGAAGCTTTCTTT. It specifies CASSKIPQGGNTEAFF.

The rearrangement uses TRBV6-6 and TRBJ2-7; D may be TRBD2 (5 bases). V lost 10 bases to trimming and J lost 3 bases, with 13 bases between them. CDR1 and CDR2 from the germline V gene are MNHNY and SVGAGI (reference sequence). The CDR3 is 12 residues long. The CDR3, as DNA: TGTGCCACCCGGGATTACGACTACGAGCAGTACTTC. Translated: CATRDYDYEQYF.

V gene TRBV6-5 combines with J gene TRBJ1-1; D remains ambiguous. CDR3 length: 14 residues. Trimming stripped 4 bases from V and 4 bases from J, with 13 bases between. From germline, CDR1 is MNHEY and CDR2 SVGAGI. As DNA, the CDR3 is TGTGCCAGCAGTTTTTTTCGGGAGGGCACTGAAGCTTTCTTT. Translating gives CASSFFREGTEAFF.

V is TRBV5-6 and J is TRBJ1-5; maybe TRBD1 (6 bases). CDR1 is SGHDT, CDR2 YYEEEE, per germline. The CDR3 has 19 residues. V shed 0 bases and J shed 0 bases, with 19 bases lying between them. CDR3 nucleotide sequence: TGTGCCAGCAGCTTGGCGGCTTTTGGTACAGGGATTAGCAATCAGCCCCAGCATTTT. It is translated as CASSLAAFGTGISNQPQHF.

The CDR3 nucleotides read TGTGCCAGCTCACCAGCGACAGGGGGCAACTATGGCTACACCTTC. It yields the protein CASSPATGGNYGYTF. This sequence joins TRBV18 and TRBJ1-2; 10 bases are shared with TRBD1. Germline lookup yields CDR1 KGHSH and CDR2 LQKENI. The CDR3 loop spans 15 amino acids. V shed 2 bases and J 2 bases; nucleotides not matched to a gene: 2. Looking up the rest from reference TRBV18 and TRBJ1-2 gives the full variable domain: NAGVMQNPRHLVRRRGQEARLRCSPMKGHSHVYWYRQLPEEGLKFMVYLQKENIIDESGMPKERFSAEFPKEGPSILRIQQVVRGDSAAYFCASSPATGGNYGYTFGSGTRLTVV.

The CDR3 loop is CASSGAGTGNYGYTF. The CDR3 bases are TGTGCCAGCAGCGGCGCCGGGACAGGGAACTATGGCTACACCTTC. The V gene is TRBV7-2, the J gene TRBJ1-2; 9 bases are shared with TRBD1. The CDR3 is 15 amino acids. With 5 bases clipped from V and 2 bases from J, the junction kept 6 bases outside the gene matches. Germline V CDR1 and CDR2: SGHTA, FQGNSA.

The chain joins TRBV19 to TRBJ2-7; 7 bases agree with TRBD1. J lost 5 bases, V lost 9 bases, and 16 bases had no gene match. The CDR3 is 15 residues long. Germline V lookup: CDR1 LNHDA, CDR2 SQIVND (reference sequence). The CDR3 reads CASSKSPTGVDEQYF. In DNA, the CDR3 is TGTGCCAGCAGCAAAAGCCCCACAGGGGTGGACGAGCAGTACTTC.

This chain links TRBV29-1 with TRBJ2-3; D is perhaps TRBD1 (6 bases). The CDR3 has 15 amino acids. The V end lost 4 bases, the J end lost 2 bases, and 16 bases lay between the germline ends. In germline, CDR1 is SQVTM, CDR2 ANQGSEA. The CDR3 loop is CSVGAVQGPTDTQYF. As DNA, the CDR3 is TGCAGCGTTGGTGCCGTACAGGGCCCCACAGATACGCAGTATTTT.

The chain employs TRBV6-2 or TRBV6-3 and TRBJ2-2; TRBD2 matches at 9 bases. Germline trimming cut 2 bases from V and 2 bases from J; bases unmatched to any gene: 12. Per germline, CDR1 MNHEY and CDR2 SVGEGT. This CDR3 has 19 amino acids. The CDR3 protein is CASSYRVGVAGENTGELFF. CDR3 DNA sequence: TGTGCCAGCAGTTACCGAGTTGGAGTAGCGGGGGAAAACACCGGGGAGCTGTTTTTT.

The chain combines TRBV27 with TRBJ1-2; 9 bases map to TRBD1. The germline gives CDR1 MNHEY, CDR2 SMNVEV (reference sequence). J gave up 6 bases and V 1 base, and 6 bases lay outside the gene matches. This CDR3 comprises 15 residues. The CDR3 protein is CASSLYGTGMNGYTF. For the CDR3, the DNA is TGTGCCAGCAGTTTATATGGGACAGGGATGAATGGCTACACCTTC.